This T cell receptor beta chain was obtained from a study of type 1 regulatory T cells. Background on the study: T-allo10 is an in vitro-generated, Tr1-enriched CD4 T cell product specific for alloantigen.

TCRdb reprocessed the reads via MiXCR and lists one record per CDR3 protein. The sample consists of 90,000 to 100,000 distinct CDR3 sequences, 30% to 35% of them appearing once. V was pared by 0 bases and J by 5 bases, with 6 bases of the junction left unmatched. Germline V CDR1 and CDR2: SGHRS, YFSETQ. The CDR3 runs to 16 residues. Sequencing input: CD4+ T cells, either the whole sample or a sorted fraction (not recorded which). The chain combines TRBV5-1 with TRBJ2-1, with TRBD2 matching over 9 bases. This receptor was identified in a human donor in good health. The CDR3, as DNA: TGCGCCAGCAGCTTGGGGGGACTAGCTGGAGACAATGAGCAGTTCTTC. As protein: CASSLGGLAGDNEQFF.